Sequencing of this T cell receptor beta chain was carried out in a study of long-term antiretroviral therapy in people with HIV. General study points: Blood sampling spanned 2004 to 2017, possibly under older ART regimens.

The libraries were made with immunoSEQ v3.0 at survey level. TCRdb keeps only in-frame clones here, not all; method: immunoSEQ multiplex PCR. The sample carries around 15,000 clones, 80% to 90% recorded once. Each HIV-infected participant was given treatment in the United States. With respect to this clone: Its matching antigen is unknown.

The V gene's germline CDR1 is SGHRS and CDR2 YFSETQ. Trimming pared 0 bases from V and 3 bases from J, leaving 15 bases between. This CDR3 has 16 amino acids. This chain connects TRBV5-1 to TRBJ2-5; D tentatively reads TRBD1 or TRBD2 (5 bases each). The receptor's source is a man aged 18 to 35 with HIV. The sequencing here drew on unsorted PBMCs, taken 0.1 years after starting antiretroviral therapy. CDR3 DNA sequence: TGCGCCAGCAGCTTGGCCCTGGGGACGTCGGAAGAGACCCAGTACTTC. Encoded protein: CASSLALGTSEETQYF.